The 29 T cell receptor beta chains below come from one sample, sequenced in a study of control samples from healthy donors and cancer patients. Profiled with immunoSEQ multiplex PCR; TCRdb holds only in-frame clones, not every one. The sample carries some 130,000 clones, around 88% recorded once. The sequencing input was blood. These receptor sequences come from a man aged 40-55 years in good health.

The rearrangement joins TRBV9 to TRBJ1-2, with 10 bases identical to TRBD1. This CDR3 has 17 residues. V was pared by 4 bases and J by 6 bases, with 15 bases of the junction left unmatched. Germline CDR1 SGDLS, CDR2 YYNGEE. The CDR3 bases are TGTGCCAGCAGCTCCCAACGGGAGACAGGGGGCGGGAATGGCTACACCTTC. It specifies CASSSQRETGGGNGYTF.

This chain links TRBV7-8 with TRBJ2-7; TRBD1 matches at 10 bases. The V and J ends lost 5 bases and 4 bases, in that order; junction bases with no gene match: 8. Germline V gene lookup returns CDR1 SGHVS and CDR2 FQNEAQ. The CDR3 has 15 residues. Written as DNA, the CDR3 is TGTGCCAGCAGCGGTCGGGACAGGGGTTTGTACGAGCAGTACTTC. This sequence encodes CASSGRDRGLYEQYF.

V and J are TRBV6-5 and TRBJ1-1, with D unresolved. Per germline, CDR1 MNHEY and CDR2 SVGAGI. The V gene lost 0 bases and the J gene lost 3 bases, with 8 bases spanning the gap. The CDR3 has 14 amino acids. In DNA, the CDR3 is TGTGCCAGCAGTTACTCGGGCATTTACACTGAAGCTTTCTTT. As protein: CASSYSGIYTEAFF.

The CDR3 region is CASSLSGKNTEAFF. DNA for the CDR3: TGTGCCAGCAGCCTGTCTGGGAAGAACACTGAAGCTTTCTTT. The rearrangement uses TRBV5-5 and TRBJ1-1; unclear D gene. The CDR3 length is 14 residues. With 4 bases removed from V and 1 base from J, the gap between germline ends came to 11 bases. The germline V gene encodes CDR1 SGHKS and CDR2 YYEKEE (reference sequence).

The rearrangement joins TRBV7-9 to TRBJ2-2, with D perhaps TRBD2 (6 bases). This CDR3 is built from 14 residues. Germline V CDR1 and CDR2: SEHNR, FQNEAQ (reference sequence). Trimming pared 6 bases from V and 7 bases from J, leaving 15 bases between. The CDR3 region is CASRPRGLLGELFF. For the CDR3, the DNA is TGTGCCAGCAGGCCAAGGGGACTCCTCGGGGAGCTGTTTTTT. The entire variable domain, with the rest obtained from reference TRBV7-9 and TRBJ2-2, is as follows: DTGVSQNPRHKITKRGQNVTFRCDPISEHNRLYWYRQTLGQGPEFLTYFQNEAQLEKSRLLSDRFSAERPKGSFSTLEIQRTEQGDSAMYLCASRPRGLLGELFFGEGSRLTVL.

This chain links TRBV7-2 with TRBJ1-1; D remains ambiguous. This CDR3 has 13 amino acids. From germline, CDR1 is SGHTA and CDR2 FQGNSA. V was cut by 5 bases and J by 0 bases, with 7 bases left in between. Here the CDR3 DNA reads TGTGCCAGCAGCCCCGGAATGAACACTGAAGCTTTCTTT. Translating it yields CASSPGMNTEAFF.

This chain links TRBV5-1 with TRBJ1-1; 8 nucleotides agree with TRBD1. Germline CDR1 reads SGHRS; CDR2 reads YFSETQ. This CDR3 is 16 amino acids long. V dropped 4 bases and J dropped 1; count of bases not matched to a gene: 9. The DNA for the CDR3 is TGCGCCAGCAGCCCCGGCCGTGGGACAGGGAACACTGAAGCTTTCTTT. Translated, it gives CASSPGRGTGNTEAFF. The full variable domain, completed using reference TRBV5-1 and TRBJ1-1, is KAGVTQTPRYLIKTRGQQVTLSCSPISGHRSVSWYQQTPGQGLQFLFEYFSETQRNKGNFPGRFSGRQFSNSRSEMNVSTLELGDSALYLCASSPGRGTGNTEAFFGQGTRLTVV.

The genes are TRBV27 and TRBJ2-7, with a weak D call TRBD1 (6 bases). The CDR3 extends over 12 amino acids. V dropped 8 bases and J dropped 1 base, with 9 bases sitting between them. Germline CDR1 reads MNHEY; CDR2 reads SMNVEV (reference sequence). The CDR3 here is CASPTGSYEQYF. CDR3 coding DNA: TGTGCCAGCCCTACAGGGTCCTACGAGCAGTACTTC.

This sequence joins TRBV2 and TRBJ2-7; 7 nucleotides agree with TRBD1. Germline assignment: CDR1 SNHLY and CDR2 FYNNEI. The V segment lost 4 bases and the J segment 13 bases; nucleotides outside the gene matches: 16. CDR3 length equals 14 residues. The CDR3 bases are TGTGCCAGCAGTGTTTCGGACAGGCCCCAGCCGGGTTACTTC. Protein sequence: CASSVSDRPQPGYF.

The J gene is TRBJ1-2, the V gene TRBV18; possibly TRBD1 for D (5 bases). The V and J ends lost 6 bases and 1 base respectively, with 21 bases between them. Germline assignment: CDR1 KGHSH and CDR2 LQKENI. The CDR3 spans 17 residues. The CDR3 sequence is CASSLRDPLILNYGYTF. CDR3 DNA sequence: TGTGCCAGCTCCCTAAGGGACCCACTAATACTTAACTATGGCTACACCTTC.

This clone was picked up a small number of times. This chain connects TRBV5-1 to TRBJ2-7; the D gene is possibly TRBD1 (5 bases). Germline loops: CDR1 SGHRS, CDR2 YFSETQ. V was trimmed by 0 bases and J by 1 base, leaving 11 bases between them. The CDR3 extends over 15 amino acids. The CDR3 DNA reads TGCGCCAGCAGCTTGGAGGCAGGGTCGTCCTACGAGCAGTACTTC. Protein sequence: CASSLEAGSSYEQYF.

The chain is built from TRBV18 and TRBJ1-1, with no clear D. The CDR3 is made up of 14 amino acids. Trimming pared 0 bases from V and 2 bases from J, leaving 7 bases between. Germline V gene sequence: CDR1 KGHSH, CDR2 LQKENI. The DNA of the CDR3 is TGTGCCAGCTCACCACCGGGAGGTAACACTGAAGCTTTCTTT. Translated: CASSPPGGNTEAFF.

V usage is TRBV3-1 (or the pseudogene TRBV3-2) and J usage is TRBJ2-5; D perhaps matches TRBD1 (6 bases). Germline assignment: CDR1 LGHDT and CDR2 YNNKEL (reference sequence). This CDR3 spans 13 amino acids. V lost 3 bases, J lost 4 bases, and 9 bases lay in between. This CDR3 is CASSHRGGETQYF. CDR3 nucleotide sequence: TGTGCCAGCAGCCACAGGGGTGGAGAGACCCAGTACTTC.

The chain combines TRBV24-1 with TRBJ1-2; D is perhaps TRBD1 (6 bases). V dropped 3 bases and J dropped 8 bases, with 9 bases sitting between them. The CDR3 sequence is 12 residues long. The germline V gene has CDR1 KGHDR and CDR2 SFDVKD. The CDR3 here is CATSDPGHGYTF. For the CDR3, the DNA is TGTGCCACCAGTGATCCGGGACACGGCTACACCTTC.

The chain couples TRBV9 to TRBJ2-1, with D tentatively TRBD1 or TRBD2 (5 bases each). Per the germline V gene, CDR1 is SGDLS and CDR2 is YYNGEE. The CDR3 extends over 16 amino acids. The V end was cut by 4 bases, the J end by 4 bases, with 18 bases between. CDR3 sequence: CASSPQTGTKYNEQFF. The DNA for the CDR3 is TGTGCCAGCAGCCCCCAGACCGGGACGAAATACAATGAGCAGTTCTTC.

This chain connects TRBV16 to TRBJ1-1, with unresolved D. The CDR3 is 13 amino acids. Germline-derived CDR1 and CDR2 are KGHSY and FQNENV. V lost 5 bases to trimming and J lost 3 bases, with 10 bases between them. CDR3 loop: CASSFGRDTEAFF. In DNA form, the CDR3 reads TGTGCCAGCAGCTTTGGGAGAGACACTGAAGCTTTCTTT.

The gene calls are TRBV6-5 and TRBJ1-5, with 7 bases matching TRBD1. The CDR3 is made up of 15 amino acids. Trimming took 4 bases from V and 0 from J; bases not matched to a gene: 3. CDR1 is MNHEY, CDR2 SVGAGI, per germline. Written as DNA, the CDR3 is TGTGCCAGCAGTTTGACAGGGTATAGCAATCAGCCCCAGCATTTT. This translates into CASSLTGYSNQPQHF.

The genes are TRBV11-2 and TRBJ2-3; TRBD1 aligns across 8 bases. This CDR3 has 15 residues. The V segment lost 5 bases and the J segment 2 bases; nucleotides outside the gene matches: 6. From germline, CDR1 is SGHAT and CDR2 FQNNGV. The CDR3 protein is CASSADRGDTDTQYF. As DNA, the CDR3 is TGTGCCAGCAGCGCAGACAGGGGCGACACAGATACGCAGTATTTT.

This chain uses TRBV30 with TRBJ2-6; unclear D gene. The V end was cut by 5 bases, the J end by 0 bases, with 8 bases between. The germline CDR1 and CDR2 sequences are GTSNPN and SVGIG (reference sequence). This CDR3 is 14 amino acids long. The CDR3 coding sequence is TGTGCCTGGCAAACGAGCTCTGGGGCCAACGTCCTGACTTTC. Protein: CAWQTSSGANVLTF. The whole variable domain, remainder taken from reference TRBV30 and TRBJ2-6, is SQTIHQWPATLVQPVGSPLSLECTVEGTSNPNLYWYRQAAGRGLQLLFYSVGIGQISSEVPQNLSASRPQDRQFILSSKKLLLSDSGFYLCAWQTSSGANVLTFGAGSRLTVL.

The CDR3 sequence: CASSPQGLRNTIYF. The CDR3, as DNA: TGTGCCAGCAGCCCGCAGGGGTTAAGAAACACCATATATTTT. This rearrangement joins TRBV7-9 to TRBJ1-3, with a possible D match to TRBD1 (6 bases). Trimming shortened V by 5 bases and J by 5 bases, and 13 bases separated the two germline ends. Germline V lookup: CDR1 SEHNR, CDR2 FQNEAQ (reference sequence). This CDR3 contains 14 residues.

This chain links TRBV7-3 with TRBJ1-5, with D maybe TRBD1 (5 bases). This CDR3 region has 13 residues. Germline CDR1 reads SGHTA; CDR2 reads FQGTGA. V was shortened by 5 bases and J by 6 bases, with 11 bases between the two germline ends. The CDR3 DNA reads TGTGCCAGCAGCCTGGGGCACGGTCAGCCCCAGCATTTT. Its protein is CASSLGHGQPQHF.

This CDR3 reads CASSKGQGARDEQFF. The CDR3 coding sequence is TGTGCCAGCAGTAAGGGACAGGGGGCACGGGATGAGCAGTTCTTC. The chain couples TRBV6-6 to TRBJ2-1; TRBD1 matches 12 bases. V shed 5 bases, J shed 8 bases, and the junction held 7 bases outside the gene matches. The CDR3 is made up of 15 amino acids. Per the germline V gene, CDR1 is MNHNY and CDR2 is SVGAGI (reference sequence).

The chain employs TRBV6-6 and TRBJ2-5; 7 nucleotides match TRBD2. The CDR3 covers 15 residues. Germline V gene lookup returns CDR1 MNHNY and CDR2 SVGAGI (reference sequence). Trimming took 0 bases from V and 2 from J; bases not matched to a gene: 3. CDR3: CASSYSSGVQETQYF. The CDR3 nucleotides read TGTGCCAGCAGTTACTCCAGCGGGGTACAAGAGACCCAGTACTTC.

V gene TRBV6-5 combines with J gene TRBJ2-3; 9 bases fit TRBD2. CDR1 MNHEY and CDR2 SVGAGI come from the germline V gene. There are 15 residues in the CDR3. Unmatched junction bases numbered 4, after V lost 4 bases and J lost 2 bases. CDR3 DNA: TGTGCCAGCAGTTCGCGGGGGGGCCACACAGATACGCAGTATTTT. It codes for CASSSRGGHTDTQYF.

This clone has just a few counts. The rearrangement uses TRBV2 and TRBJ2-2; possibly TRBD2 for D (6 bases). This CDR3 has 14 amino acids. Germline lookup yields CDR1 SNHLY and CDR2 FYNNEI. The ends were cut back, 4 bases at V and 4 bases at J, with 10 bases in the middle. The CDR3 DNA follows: TGTGCCAGCAGTGTGGCGGGGCGCACCGGGGAGCTGTTTTTT. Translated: CASSVAGRTGELFF.

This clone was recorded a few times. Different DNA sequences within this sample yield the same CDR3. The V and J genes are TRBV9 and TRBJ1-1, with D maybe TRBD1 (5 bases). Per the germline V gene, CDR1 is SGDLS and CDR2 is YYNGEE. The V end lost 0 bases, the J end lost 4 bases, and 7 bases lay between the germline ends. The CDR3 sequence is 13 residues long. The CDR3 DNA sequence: TGTGCCAGCAGCGTAGTAGGGGCCACTGAAGCTTTCTTT. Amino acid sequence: CASSVVGATEAFF. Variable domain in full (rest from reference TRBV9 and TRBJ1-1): DSGVTQTPKHLITATGQRVTLRCSPRSGDLSVYWYQQSLDQGLQFLIQYYNGEERAKGNILERFSAQQFPDLHSELNLSSLELGDSALYFCASSVVGATEAFFGQGTRLTVV.

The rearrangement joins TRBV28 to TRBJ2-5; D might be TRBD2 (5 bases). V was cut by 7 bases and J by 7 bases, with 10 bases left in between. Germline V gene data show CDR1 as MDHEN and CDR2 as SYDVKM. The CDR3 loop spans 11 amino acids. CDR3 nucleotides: TGTGCCAGCACTTCGGGATGGACCCAGTACTTC. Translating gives CASTSGWTQYF.

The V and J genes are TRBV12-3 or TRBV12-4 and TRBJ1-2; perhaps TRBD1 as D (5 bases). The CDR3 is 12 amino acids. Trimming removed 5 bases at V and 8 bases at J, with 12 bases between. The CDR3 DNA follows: TGTGCCAGCAGTCCAGGGACCAGCGGCTACACCTTC. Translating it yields CASSPGTSGYTF.

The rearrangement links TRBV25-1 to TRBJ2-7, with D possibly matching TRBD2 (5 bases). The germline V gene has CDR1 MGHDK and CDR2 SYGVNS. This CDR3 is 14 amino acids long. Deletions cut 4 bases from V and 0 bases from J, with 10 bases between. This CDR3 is CASSGTGISYEQYF. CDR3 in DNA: TGTGCCAGCAGTGGCACCGGGATCTCCTACGAGCAGTACTTC.